The 9 T cell receptor beta chains given below trace back to one sample, sequenced in a study of shared clonotypes between healthy human individuals. The method was immunoSEQ multiplex PCR; TCRdb's version includes in-frame clones alone and lacks a portion of them. The table shows more than 2 million clones, with about 94% occurring only once. Sequencing was done on a sample of naive CD4+ T cells sorted from blood. Documented subset: CD45RA+ positively selected. The receptors shown here come from a man between 18 and 35 years old in good health.

The chain recombines TRBV5-8 with TRBJ1-2; D might be TRBD1 (5 bases). Germline assignment: CDR1 SGHTS and CDR2 YDEGEE. The CDR3 contains 15 residues. V was trimmed by 1 base and J by 0 bases, leaving 10 bases between them. As DNA, the CDR3 is TGTGCCAGCAGCTTGTCCTGGGGACCTAACTATGGCTACACCTTC. This encodes CASSLSWGPNYGYTF.

This clone was observed once. V gene TRBV7-2 combines with J gene TRBJ2-1, with TRBD2 matching 14 bases. Germline-derived CDR1 and CDR2 are SGHTA and FQGNSA. This CDR3 spans 19 amino acids. J lost 0 bases, V lost 5 bases, and 9 bases had no gene match. The CDR3, as DNA: TGTGCCAGCAGCGGACGACTAGCGGGAGGGTCGGGCTCCTACAATGAGCAGTTCTTC. It translates to CASSGRLAGGSGSYNEQFF.

This clone was seen a single time. The chain carries TRBV6-5 and TRBJ2-3; D gene ambiguous. CDR1 MNHEY and CDR2 SVGAGI come from the germline V gene. V lost 7 bases and J lost 2, with 10 bases in between. This CDR3 is 13 amino acids long. Here the CDR3 reads CASKQGHTDTQYF. Here the CDR3 DNA reads TGTGCCAGCAAGCAAGGGCACACAGATACGCAGTATTTT.

The V call is TRBV4-2, the J call TRBJ2-3; TRBD1 is a possible D gene (6 bases). In germline, CDR1 is LGHNA, CDR2 YNFKEQ. The CDR3 length is 15 residues. V was pared by 0 bases and J by 3 bases, with 10 bases between. CDR3 DNA: TGTGCCAGCAGCCAAGAGGGGGCGCTGACAGATACGCAGTATTTT. This encodes CASSQEGALTDTQYF.

This rearrangement joins TRBV19 to TRBJ1-5; D uncertain. This CDR3 has 13 amino acids. Looked up from germline, CDR1 is LNHDA and CDR2 is SQIVND (reference sequence). Trimming left V 5 bases short and J 4 bases short, with 9 bases between. CDR3 nucleotide sequence: TGTGCCAGTAGTGACGAGATTAATCAGCCCCAGCATTTT. Translation: CASSDEINQPQHF.

This sequence joins TRBV28 and TRBJ1-6; 7 nucleotides match TRBD1. V shed 3 bases, J shed 1 base, and the junction held 15 bases outside the gene matches. The CDR3 sequence is 20 residues long. Germline V gene data show CDR1 as MDHEN and CDR2 as SYDVKM. The CDR3 loop reads CASSLLRIEGAMSYNSPLHF. The CDR3 bases are TGTGCCAGCAGTTTGCTGCGGATTGAGGGGGCAATGTCCTATAATTCACCCCTCCACTTT.

The chain joins TRBV21-1 to TRBJ2-5; the listed D gene, TRBD1, was not tested against the DNA. TRBV21-1 is noted as a pseudogene. The CDR3 loop spans 17 amino acids. CDR3 amino acids: CASSKVRSAAGEETQYF. The CDR3, as DNA: TGTGCCAGCAGCAAAGTTAGGAGTGCGGCAGGGGAAGAGACCCAGTACTTC.

Turning to this clone: Other nucleotide sequences in the sample specify the same CDR3. The gene calls are TRBV19 and TRBJ1-2; 9 positions match TRBD1. CDR3 length: 15 amino acids. Looked up from germline, CDR1 is LNHDA and CDR2 is SQIVND (reference sequence). The ends lost 6 bases at V and 2 bases at J; junction bases unmatched: 7. CDR3 in DNA: TGTGCCAGTAGACGACCGGGACAGGGAAACTATGGCTACACCTTC. It is translated as CASRRPGQGNYGYTF.

Only one count was recorded for this clone. This chain uses TRBV18 with TRBJ2-5; 9 nucleotides agree with TRBD1. This CDR3 is 18 amino acids long. Trimming removed 3 bases from V and 4 bases from J; junction bases left unmatched: 15. Germline V gene sequence: CDR1 KGHSH, CDR2 LQKENI. The CDR3 nucleotides read TGTGCCAGCTCACCCGTCCCGGGACAGGGCTCGGCTGGAGAGACCCAGTACTTC. This codes for CASSPVPGQGSAGETQYF.